What follows are 26 T cell receptor beta chains derived from one specimen sequenced in a study of early T cells in non-severe SARS-CoV-2 infection. TCRdb fed the 5' RACE reads into MiXCR, producing one record per CDR3 protein. The data hold 25,000 to 35,000 distinct CDR3 sequences, with approximately 5.6% observed a single time. Sequences were obtained from whole blood. These receptors all stem from an adult who was a healthcare worker with PCR-confirmed SARS-CoV-2 infection or an uninfected control (not recorded which).

This sequence joins TRBV7-6 and TRBJ1-5; 7 bases align to TRBD1. The CDR3 has 16 amino acids. CDR1 is SGHVS and CDR2 is FNYEAQ in the germline V gene. The junction had 12 bases not matched to a gene; V was cut back by 5 bases and J by 5 bases. The CDR3 region has the DNA TGTGCCAGCAGCCTATCCGAAGGACAGGTTGATCAGCCCCAGCATTTT. Translation: CASSLSEGQVDQPQHF.

This clonotype occurred a few times. The DNA of the CDR3 is TGTGCCATCGCGGGCCGACTAGGCTGGCTGGATCCCGAGCAGTACTTC. Residues: CAIAGRLGWLDPEQYF. V and J are TRBV10-3 and TRBJ2-7; D is perhaps TRBD2 (6 bases). The CDR3 covers 16 residues. Trimming removed 8 bases from V and 6 bases from J, with 26 bases in between. Germline CDR1 is ENHRY and CDR2 is SYGVKD.

V usage is TRBV20-1 and J usage is TRBJ1-6; 10 bases align to TRBD1. V trimming: 3 bases; J trimming: 7 bases; junction bases outside the gene matches: 9. The CDR3 is made up of 16 amino acids. CDR1 is DFQATT, CDR2 SNEGSKA, per germline (reference sequence). The CDR3 spells CSARGRDRGRNSPLHF. CDR3 nucleotides: TGCAGTGCTAGGGGCCGGGACAGGGGTAGGAATTCACCCCTCCACTTT.

This clonotype was counted many times. This rearrangement joins TRBV19 to TRBJ1-5; D remains ambiguous. The V gene's germline CDR1 is LNHDA and CDR2 SQIVND (reference sequence). The CDR3 is 13 amino acids. V was pared by 5 bases and J by 7 bases, with 12 bases between. CDR3 sequence reads: CASSLATPQPQHF. In DNA, the CDR3 is TGTGCCAGTAGTTTGGCCACCCCGCAGCCCCAGCATTTT. Supplemented by reference TRBV19 and TRBJ1-5, the full variable domain reads DGGITQSPKYLFRKEGQNVTLSCEQNLNHDAMYWYRQDPGQGLRLIYYSQIVNDFQKGDIAEGYSVSREKKESFPLTVTSAQKNPTAFYLCASSLATPQPQHFGDGTRLSIL.

The V call is TRBV2, the J call TRBJ2-2; D gene unclear. This CDR3 is built from 13 residues. Trimming took off 1 base at V and 3 bases at J, with 3 bases between the two ends. Germline V CDR1 and CDR2: SNHLY, FYNNEI. CDR3 sequence: CASSEGHTGELFF. In DNA, the CDR3 is TGTGCCAGCAGTGAAGGCCACACCGGGGAGCTGTTTTTT. Full variable domain (missing parts from reference TRBV2 and TRBJ2-2): EPEVTQTPSHQVTQMGQEVILRCVPISNHLYFYWYRQILGQKVEFLVSFYNNEISEKSEIFDDQFSVERPDGSNFTLKIRSTKLEDSAMYFCASSEGHTGELFFGEGSRLTVL.

The chain joins TRBV6-2 or TRBV6-3 to TRBJ2-5, with TRBD1 as a possible D gene (6 bases). The V end was cut by 2 bases, the J end by 1 base, with 14 bases between. Germline V gene data show CDR1 as MNHEY and CDR2 as SVGEGT. The CDR3 runs to 16 residues. CDR3 loop: CASSYVPGQIQETQYF. In DNA, the CDR3 is TGTGCCAGCAGTTACGTCCCTGGACAGATCCAAGAGACCCAGTACTTC.

This clonotype occurred many times. The rearrangement links TRBV12-3 or TRBV12-4 to TRBJ1-1; D is ambiguous. This CDR3 spans 14 amino acids. V dropped 2 bases and J dropped 3 bases, with 10 bases sitting between them. The CDR3 is CASSLTGSYTEAFF. In DNA, the CDR3 is TGTGCCAGCAGTTTAACGGGGTCCTACACTGAAGCTTTCTTT.

The sample holds many counts of this clonotype. V and J are TRBV10-2 and TRBJ1-1; 9 nucleotides align to TRBD1. V lost 5 bases and J lost 3; bases outside the gene matches: 10. Looked up from germline, CDR1 is WSHSY and CDR2 is SAAADI. This CDR3 is 16 amino acids long. The CDR3 DNA reads TGCGCCAGCAGTTCCAGGACAGGGGTAATTGACACTGAAGCTTTCTTT. This encodes CASSSRTGVIDTEAFF.

This chain links TRBV5-1 with TRBJ1-4, with no clear D. From germline, CDR1 is SGHRS and CDR2 YFSETQ. V lost 0 bases to trimming and J lost 6 bases, with 9 bases between them. There are 14 residues in the CDR3. Written as DNA, the CDR3 is TGCGCCAGCAGCTTGGGCCCCGAAGATGAAAAACTGTTTTTT. Its translation is CASSLGPEDEKLFF.

This chain joins TRBV6-2 or TRBV6-3 and TRBJ2-5; D gene uncertain. Trimming stripped 0 bases from V and 6 bases from J, with 5 bases between. This CDR3 comprises 12 residues. Germline V gives CDR1 MNHEY, CDR2 SVGEGT. The CDR3 nucleotides are TGTGCCAGCAGTTACTCGACGAAGACCCAGTACTTC. Residues: CASSYSTKTQYF.

Turning to this clonotype: This clone may be a read error of a much larger clone one base away. The genes are TRBV28 and TRBJ2-5; 9 positions match TRBD1. Germline CDR1 reads MDHEN; CDR2 reads SYDVKM. V dropped 6 bases and J dropped 2; count of bases not matched to a gene: 1. This CDR3 spans 13 amino acids. CDR3 sequence (DNA): TGTGCCAGCAGCGGACAGGGGCAAGAGACCCAGTACTTC. It translates to CASSGQGQETQYF.

This clonotype was seen only a few times. The rearrangement uses TRBV19 and TRBJ1-1; D not certain. From germline, CDR1 is LNHDA and CDR2 SQIVND (reference sequence). V was shortened by 4 bases and J by 4 bases, with 16 bases between the two germline ends. The CDR3 sequence is 15 residues long. The CDR3 reads CASSSPGGAGTEAFF. Written as DNA, the CDR3 is TGTGCCAGTAGTAGCCCCGGCGGAGCGGGCACTGAAGCTTTCTTT.

The table lists this clonotype with many counts. V is TRBV20-1 and J is TRBJ2-7; 11 positions agree with TRBD2. The CDR3 is 15 amino acids. Germline V gene lookup returns CDR1 DFQATT and CDR2 SNEGSKA (reference sequence). V lost 0 bases to trimming and J lost 2 bases; unmatched junction nucleotides: 3. DNA for the CDR3: TGCAGTGCTAGAGATAGCGGGAGGGCAACCTACGAGCAGTACTTC. It is translated as CSARDSGRATYEQYF.

The rearrangement links TRBV29-1 to TRBJ1-1, with 7 positions matching TRBD1. CDR3 length: 13 residues. CDR1 is SQVTM, CDR2 ANQGSEA, per germline. Trimming took 7 bases from V and 0 from J; bases not matched to a gene: 5. This chain's CDR3 is CSGQGGMNTEAFF. CDR3 bases: TGCAGCGGCCAGGGGGGCATGAACACTGAAGCTTTCTTT.

The sample holds many counts of this clonotype. The rearrangement links TRBV27 to TRBJ2-7; TRBD2 is a possible D gene (6 bases). The germline V gene encodes CDR1 MNHEY and CDR2 SMNVEV (reference sequence). The CDR3 length is 14 residues. The V end lost 3 bases, the J end lost 2 bases, and 11 bases lay between the germline ends. CDR3 coding DNA: TGTGCCAGCAGTTTCTTCGGGGGTCCCTACGAGCAGTACTTC. This encodes CASSFFGGPYEQYF.

The chain carries TRBV11-3 and TRBJ1-1; 8 bases line up with TRBD1. Germline V gene sequence: CDR1 SGHNT, CDR2 YENEEA. The CDR3 totals 13 residues. The V segment lost 2 bases and the J segment 4 bases; nucleotides outside the gene matches: 0. CDR3 in DNA: TGTGCCAGCAGCTTACAGGGGGCCACTGAAGCTTTCTTT. Its translation is CASSLQGATEAFF.

This clonotype was seen a handful of times. This chain links TRBV11-2 with TRBJ2-1, with TRBD2 matching over 12 bases. Losses at the gene ends were 4 bases for V and 7 bases for J; bases not matched to a gene: 8. The CDR3 runs to 16 residues. Germline V CDR1 and CDR2: SGHAT, FQNNGV. The CDR3 loop reads CASSWTSGIFRNEQFF. CDR3 nucleotides: TGTGCCAGCAGCTGGACTAGCGGGATTTTTCGGAATGAGCAGTTCTTC.

The sample holds a few counts of this clonotype. The V gene is TRBV5-5, the J gene TRBJ1-4, with D tentatively TRBD1 (6 bases). V lost 2 bases and J lost 7, with 15 bases in between. Germline CDR1 is SGHKS and CDR2 is YYEKEE (reference sequence). This CDR3 region has 15 residues. Here the CDR3 reads CASSFATGSSEKLFF. CDR3 in DNA: TGTGCCAGCAGCTTTGCAACAGGGTCGAGTGAAAAACTGTTTTTT. Full variable domain (missing parts from reference TRBV5-5 and TRBJ1-4): DAGVTQSPTHLIKTRGQQVTLRCSPISGHKSVSWYQQVLGQGPQFIFQYYEKEERGRGNFPDRFSARQFPNYSSELNVNALLLGDSALYLCASSFATGSSEKLFFGSGTQLSVL.

The J gene is TRBJ2-5, the V gene TRBV11-2; D not resolved. CDR3 length: 15 amino acids. With 2 bases removed from V and 2 bases from J, the gap between germline ends came to 12 bases. Per germline, CDR1 SGHAT and CDR2 FQNNGV. The CDR3 sequence is CASSLSVAAQETQYF. DNA of the CDR3: TGTGCCAGCAGCTTAAGTGTCGCAGCGCAAGAGACCCAGTACTTC. Together with reference TRBV11-2 and TRBJ2-5, the CDR3 gives the full variable domain: EAGVAQSPRYKIIEKRQSVAFWCNPISGHATLYWYQQILGQGPKLLIQFQNNGVVDDSQLPKDRFSAERLKGVDSTLKIQPAKLEDSAVYLCASSLSVAAQETQYFGPGTRLLVL.

The V gene is TRBV4-3, the J gene TRBJ1-4; the D is unclear. CDR1 and CDR2 (germline): LGHNA, YSLEER. The V end lost 1 base, the J end lost 8 bases, and 17 bases lay between the germline ends. The CDR3 has 16 amino acids. For the CDR3, the DNA is TGCGCCAGCAGCCAAGCTTGGACTAGCGGGAACGAAAAACTGTTTTTT. Translation: CASSQAWTSGNEKLFF.

This clonotype has a handful of counts. The gene calls are TRBV6-6 and TRBJ2-5; possibly TRBD1 or TRBD2 for D (6 bases each). CDR1 is MNHNY, CDR2 SVGAGI, per germline (reference sequence). Between the trimmed V and J ends, which lost 9 bases and 4 bases, there was a span of 18 bases. There are 14 residues in the CDR3. The CDR3: CASMRGAEGETQYF. In nucleotides, the CDR3 is TGTGCCAGTATGAGGGGGGCCGAGGGAGAGACCCAGTACTTC.

The rearrangement links TRBV28 to TRBJ1-5; D possibly corresponds to TRBD1 (5 bases). CDR1 is MDHEN, CDR2 SYDVKM, per germline. CDR3 length: 17 amino acids. Trimming shortened V by 4 bases and J by 4 bases, and 20 bases separated the two germline ends. CDR3 DNA sequence: TGTGCCAGCAGTTGGACGGGCCACAGGATAAGGAATCAGCCCCAGCATTTT. Its translation is CASSWTGHRIRNQPQHF.

The chain couples TRBV7-2 to TRBJ2-3; D unresolved. CDR3 size: 15 residues. The germline gives CDR1 SGHTA, CDR2 FQGNSA. The V and J ends lost 8 bases and 3 bases respectively, with 18 bases between them. The CDR3 loop is CASGKGIPRTDTQYF. Written as DNA, the CDR3 is TGTGCCAGCGGGAAGGGTATCCCGAGGACAGATACGCAGTATTTT.

The chain carries TRBV28 and TRBJ2-3, with 9 bases that match TRBD2. CDR1 is MDHEN, CDR2 SYDVKM, per germline. CDR3 size: 17 residues. Trimming cost V 4 bases and J 6 bases; bases outside gene matches: 14. CDR3 nucleotides: TGTGCCAGCAGTTCCCGAAGTAGCGGGAGCTTTGGTGATACGCAGTATTTT. Its translation: CASSSRSSGSFGDTQYF.

In this sample, this clonotype turned up many times. The chain joins TRBV18 to TRBJ2-1; TRBD1 matches 10 bases. Germline V gene lookup returns CDR1 KGHSH and CDR2 LQKENI. This CDR3 is built from 16 residues. With V trimmed by 6 bases and J by 6 bases, 11 bases remained unmatched. The chain's CDR3 is CASSQPGTGATNEQFF. The DNA for the CDR3 is TGTGCCAGCTCCCAACCAGGGACAGGGGCGACCAATGAGCAGTTCTTC.

This clonotype was found many times. This chain connects TRBV28 to TRBJ1-3; no firm D call. The CDR3 extends over 16 amino acids. V lost 2 bases and J 0 bases, leaving 11 bases between the germline ends. The V gene's germline CDR1 is MDHEN and CDR2 SYDVKM. The CDR3 coding sequence is TGTGCCAGCAGTTTAACGGGAGCAAGCTCTGGAAACACCATATATTTT. Its translation: CASSLTGASSGNTIYF.